The clone carrying this T cell receptor beta chain has just a few counts. The conserved final phenylalanine or tryptophan is absent from the CDR3, which likely points to a read error. These data come from a study of T cells in Graves' hyperthyroidism and ophthalmopathy. The germline V gene has CDR1 LGHDT and CDR2 YNNKEL (reference sequence). The CDR3 has 14 residues. Trimming took 2 bases from V and 4 from J, leaving 11 bases between them. RNA transcripts were the template for amplifying TCR beta CDR3 regions. RT-PCR in the first round (using the HTBI primer set) targeted the TCR CDR3. TCRdb called the multiplex PCR reads again in MiXCR, with one record for every CDR3 protein. The sample records fewer than 900,000 distinct CDR3 sequences, about a sixth being singletons.

This clonotype originated in a young man with Graves' hyperthyroidism. J is TRBJ1-2 and V is TRBV3-1; D gene uncertain. The source material was blood. The CDR3 DNA reads TGTGCCAGCAGCCAATCTGGGAGGGTCTATGGCTACACCCTC. Residues: CASSQSGRVYGYTL.